The next 28 T cell receptor beta chains were all read from a single sample in a study of blood T cell repertoires in COVID-19. Assay: immunoSEQ multiplex PCR; the TCRdb copy retains only in-frame clones and omits some. The table lists 150,000 to 200,000 clones, about 83% of them singletons, with about 15% in the top ten. Sequences were obtained from peripheral blood. The receptors were gathered from a woman older than 75 with acute or convalescent COVID-19.

The V call is TRBV18, the J call TRBJ2-1, with D possibly TRBD1 on 6 matching bases. The CDR3 loop spans 13 amino acids. Germline V lookup: CDR1 KGHSH, CDR2 LQKENI. The CDR3 region is CSAGDTLYNEQFF. DNA of the CDR3: TGTTCGGCAGGGGATACCCTTTACAATGAGCAGTTCTTC.

The V call is TRBV19, the J call TRBJ1-2; 7 bases match TRBD1. The CDR3 has 16 amino acids. Unmatched junction bases numbered 13, after V lost 6 bases and J lost 3 bases. In germline, CDR1 is LNHDA, CDR2 SQIVND (reference sequence). CDR3 DNA: TGTGCCAGTAGACCGGGACAGATGGGGGTCCACTATGGCTACACCTTC. This gives the protein CASRPGQMGVHYGYTF.

This clone came up a few times. The chain has TRBV6-1 and TRBJ2-4, with TRBD1 as a possible D gene (5 bases). The germline CDR1 and CDR2 sequences are MNHNS and SASEGT. The CDR3 loop spans 14 amino acids. The ends were cut back, 3 bases at V and 2 bases at J, with 8 bases in the middle. The CDR3 here is CASSDRATKNIQYF. CDR3 coding DNA: TGTGCCAGCAGTGACAGGGCAACCAAAAACATTCAGTACTTC.

The chain employs TRBV6-5 and TRBJ1-2; the D gene is possibly TRBD1 (6 bases). Germline CDR1 is MNHEY and CDR2 is SVGAGI. Deletions cut 6 bases from V and 2 bases from J, with 10 bases between. This CDR3 spans 13 amino acids. The CDR3 is CASRMDSNYGYTF. The CDR3 DNA reads TGTGCCAGCAGAATGGACAGCAACTATGGCTACACCTTC.

The chain couples TRBV2 to TRBJ1-5; weak D call: TRBD1 (6 bases). Between the trimmed V and J ends, which lost 10 bases and 6 bases, there was a span of 16 bases. The CDR3 is 13 residues long. In germline, CDR1 is SNHLY, CDR2 FYNNEI. For the CDR3, the DNA is TGTGCCACCAGGAAGGGGGATGGTCAGCCCCAGCATTTT. Translated: CATRKGDGQPQHF.

This chain links TRBV4-1 with TRBJ1-6; D remains ambiguous. Germline V lookup: CDR1 MGHRA, CDR2 YSYEKL. This CDR3 has 16 residues. V dropped 0 bases and J dropped 6 bases, with 12 bases sitting between them. The CDR3 reads CASSQDSWPINSPLHF. The CDR3 DNA follows: TGCGCCAGCAGCCAAGACTCCTGGCCGATTAATTCACCCCTCCACTTT.

The rearrangement uses TRBV28 and TRBJ1-4; perhaps TRBD1 as D (6 bases). CDR3 size: 16 residues. V dropped 5 bases and J dropped 2 bases, with 15 bases sitting between them. Germline lookup yields CDR1 MDHEN and CDR2 SYDVKM. CDR3 amino acids: CASSAPRGTTNEKLFF. The CDR3 nucleotides read TGTGCCAGCAGTGCACCCAGGGGAACGACTAATGAAAAACTGTTTTTT.

The chain links TRBV7-2 to TRBJ2-7, with D tentatively TRBD2 (6 bases). The V gene's germline CDR1 is SGHTA and CDR2 FQGNSA. The CDR3 totals 11 residues. Trimming stripped 5 bases from V and 5 bases from J, with 7 bases between. The CDR3 here is CASSRGNEQYF. DNA of the CDR3: TGTGCCAGCAGCCGGGGGAACGAGCAGTACTTC.

The chain links TRBV5-8 to TRBJ1-5; 7 bases are shared with TRBD1. The CDR3 consists of 15 residues. CDR1 and CDR2 (germline): SGHTS, YDEGEE. V gave up 2 bases and J gave up 5 bases; unmatched junction bases: 7. The CDR3 loop reads CASSFLRDSYQPQHF. As DNA, the CDR3 is TGTGCCAGCAGCTTCCTCCGGGACAGTTATCAGCCCCAGCATTTT.

V and J are TRBV6-2 or TRBV6-3 and TRBJ1-1, with D possibly TRBD1 on 6 matching bases. Trimming stripped 2 bases from V and 1 base from J, with 11 bases between. There are 15 residues in the CDR3. Germline CDR1 reads MNHEY; CDR2 reads SVGEGT. Written as DNA, the CDR3 is TGTGCCAGCAGTTACAAGCAGACAGGGAACACTGAAGCTTTCTTT. Translated: CASSYKQTGNTEAFF.

The J gene is TRBJ1-1, the V gene TRBV11-2, with D perhaps TRBD1 (5 bases). The CDR3 is 13 residues long. V was trimmed by 0 bases and J by 8 bases, leaving 10 bases between them. CDR1 is SGHAT, CDR2 FQNNGV, per germline. The CDR3 region has the DNA TGTGCCAGCAGCTTAGACAGGGCATCCGAAGCTTTCTTT. It encodes CASSLDRASEAFF.

The chain carries TRBV7-3 and TRBJ2-2, with a tentative D call TRBD1 (6 bases). V gave up 5 bases and J gave up 0 bases, with 25 bases separating them. The CDR3 has 20 residues. The V gene's germline CDR1 is SGHTA and CDR2 FQGTGA. The CDR3 is CASSPHNKGKDRPNTGELFF. DNA for the CDR3: TGTGCCAGCAGCCCCCATAATAAAGGGAAGGACAGACCGAACACCGGGGAGCTGTTTTTT.

The chain is built from TRBV7-8 and TRBJ1-1; D might be TRBD1 (5 bases). Deletions cut 5 bases from V and 1 base from J, with 8 bases between. CDR3 size: 13 residues. CDR1 is SGHVS and CDR2 is FQNEAQ in the germline V gene. As DNA, the CDR3 is TGTGCCAGCAGCCCGCAGGGGAACACTGAAGCTTTCTTT. Protein: CASSPQGNTEAFF.

This clone was seen a few times. The gene calls are TRBV5-1 and TRBJ1-1, with 7 bases identical to TRBD1. V was pared by 4 bases and J by 2 bases, with 20 bases of the junction left unmatched. Germline V gene sequence: CDR1 SGHRS, CDR2 YFSETQ. This CDR3 comprises 19 residues. The CDR3 nucleotides read TGCGCCAGCAGCCCCCGCCACTACCGGGTTGGACAGGAAAACACTGAAGCTTTCTTT. Translating it yields CASSPRHYRVGQENTEAFF.

This chain joins TRBV5-4 and TRBJ2-7; TRBD1 agrees at 7 bases. Germline CDR1 is SGHNT and CDR2 is YYREEE (reference sequence). The CDR3 covers 14 residues. Unmatched junction bases numbered 4, after V lost 0 bases and J lost 4 bases. The CDR3 region has the DNA TGTGCCAGCAGCTTGGAGGGACAGAGATACGAGCAGTACTTC. This translates into CASSLEGQRYEQYF. The full variable domain, in which reference TRBV5-4 and TRBJ2-7 provide the parts outside the CDR3, is ETGVTQSPTHLIKTRGQQVTLRCSSQSGHNTVSWYQQALGQGPQFIFQYYREEENGRGNFPPRFSGLQFPNYSSELNVNALELDDSALYLCASSLEGQRYEQYFGPGTRLTVT.

CDR3 DNA: TGTGCCAGTGATCGGGACAGGGGGATCTATGGCTACACCTTC. Translated: CASDRDRGIYGYTF. The rearrangement links TRBV19 to TRBJ1-2, with 11 bases that match TRBD1. CDR1 and CDR2 from the germline V gene are LNHDA and SQIVND (reference sequence). The CDR3 loop spans 14 amino acids. Losses at the gene ends were 8 bases for V and 4 bases for J; bases not matched to a gene: 6.

The CDR3 loop is CASSHQKTVRAFF. The CDR3 DNA sequence: TGTGCCAGCAGTCATCAAAAGACAGTAAGGGCTTTCTTT. The genes are TRBV28 and TRBJ1-1, with D possibly TRBD1 on 5 matching bases. The CDR3 covers 13 residues. Looked up from germline, CDR1 is MDHEN and CDR2 is SYDVKM. Trimming cost V 5 bases and J 11 bases, with 18 bases left between them.

The J gene is TRBJ2-2, the V gene TRBV6-5; weak D call: TRBD2 (5 bases). Germline values: CDR1 MNHEY, CDR2 SVGAGI. Deletions cut 6 bases from V and 0 bases from J, with 11 bases between. This CDR3 is 15 amino acids long. The CDR3 is CASSLHGTNTGELFF. The CDR3 bases are TGTGCCAGCAGCTTACACGGGACGAACACCGGGGAGCTGTTTTTT.

The chain joins TRBV18 to TRBJ1-1; TRBD1 agrees at 8 bases. Germline V lookup: CDR1 KGHSH, CDR2 LQKENI. The CDR3 sequence is 15 residues long. The ends lost 3 bases at V and 0 bases at J; junction bases unmatched: 3. The chain's CDR3 is CASSPLQGVNTEAFF. In DNA, the CDR3 is TGTGCCAGCTCACCCTTACAGGGGGTGAACACTGAAGCTTTCTTT.

The chain employs TRBV7-2 and TRBJ1-1; 10 nucleotides line up with TRBD1. Trimming took 4 bases from V and 5 from J; bases not matched to a gene: 7. This CDR3 is built from 15 residues. Germline CDR1 and CDR2: SGHTA and FQGNSA. CDR3 sequence reads: CASSYMADRGTEAFF. The CDR3 region has the DNA TGTGCCAGCAGCTATATGGCGGACAGGGGGACTGAAGCTTTCTTT. Full variable domain (remainder filled in from reference TRBV7-2 and TRBJ1-1): GAGVSQSPSNKVTEKGKDVELRCDPISGHTALYWYRQSLGQGLEFLIYFQGNSAPDKSGLPSDRFSAERTGGSVSTLTIQRTQQEDSAVYLCASSYMADRGTEAFFGQGTRLTVV.

Only one count was recorded for this clone. The chain has TRBV3-1 (or the pseudogene TRBV3-2) and TRBJ1-6; D is ambiguous. V lost 2 bases and J 9 bases, leaving 14 bases between the germline ends. The length of the CDR3 is 15 residues. In germline, CDR1 is LGHDT, CDR2 YNNKEL (reference sequence). This CDR3 reads CASSQKGGAVSPLHF. Written as DNA, the CDR3 is TGTGCCAGCAGCCAAAAAGGTGGTGCGGTTTCACCCCTCCACTTT.

The chain employs TRBV5-8 and TRBJ2-3; TRBD2 aligns across 9 bases. J gave up 3 bases and V 4 bases, and 9 bases lay outside the gene matches. The CDR3 has 16 residues. In germline, CDR1 is SGHTS, CDR2 YDEGEE. CDR3 protein: CASSPRLAVGTDTQYF. In DNA form, the CDR3 reads TGTGCCAGCAGCCCCCGACTAGCGGTGGGGACAGATACGCAGTATTTT.

This chain links TRBV18 with TRBJ1-1, with D hard to call. V lost 3 bases, J lost 5 bases, and 13 bases lay in between. This CDR3 region has 14 residues. CDR1 and CDR2 (germline): KGHSH, LQKENI. CDR3: CASSPRTIGTEAFF. The CDR3 nucleotides read TGTGCCAGCTCACCCAGAACTATCGGGACTGAAGCTTTCTTT.

This clone was picked up a small number of times. The same CDR3 can be traced to other DNA sequences in this sample. The chain employs TRBV6-1 and TRBJ1-5, with no clear D. Trimming removed 2 bases at V and 0 bases at J, with 5 bases between. This CDR3 spans 14 amino acids. CDR1 and CDR2 from the germline V gene are MNHNS and SASEGT. The DNA for the CDR3 is TGTGCCAGCAGTGAACAGTATAGCAATCAGCCCCAGCATTTT. The encoded protein is CASSEQYSNQPQHF.

The chain is built from TRBV11-3 and TRBJ2-1, with D perhaps matching TRBD2 (6 bases). The CDR3 is 16 amino acids. Germline lookup yields CDR1 SGHNT and CDR2 YENEEA. V was clipped by 4 bases and J by 4 bases, with 17 bases between them. The CDR3 spells CASSSRRVGGYNEQFF. CDR3 coding DNA: TGTGCCAGCAGCTCCAGAAGGGTTGGGGGGTACAATGAGCAGTTCTTC.

The chain joins TRBV28 to TRBJ2-5; weak D call: TRBD2 (6 bases). V was pared by 7 bases and J by 5 bases, with 29 bases between. CDR1 is MDHEN, CDR2 SYDVKM, per germline. The CDR3 loop spans 18 amino acids. CDR3 in amino acids: CASNPSGRGGLLKETQYF. Here the CDR3 DNA reads TGTGCCAGCAATCCCAGTGGGCGGGGTGGACTTTTAAAGGAGACCCAGTACTTC.

The chain is built from TRBV30 and TRBJ1-2; D might be TRBD1 (5 bases). V was shortened by 6 bases and J by 4 bases, with 12 bases between the two germline ends. The CDR3 sequence is 12 residues long. Germline V CDR1 and CDR2: GTSNPN, SVGIG (reference sequence). DNA for the CDR3: TGTGCCTGTCTTAGGGGCCCCTATGGCTACACCTTC. The encoded protein is CACLRGPYGYTF.

J is TRBJ1-1 and V is TRBV6-5; TRBD1 aligns across 9 bases. Germline CDR1 and CDR2: MNHEY and SVGAGI. The CDR3 is 15 residues long. The V gene end was trimmed by 6 bases and the J gene end by 4 bases; junction bases not matched to a gene: 9. This CDR3 reads CASRGGDRDVTEAFF. The CDR3 nucleotides read TGTGCCAGCAGGGGGGGGGACAGGGACGTCACTGAAGCTTTCTTT.